This TCR beta chain was recovered during a study of blood T cell repertoires in COVID-19 (dated by TCRdb to the early 2020s). As for the study more broadly: Samples covering the acute and convalescent phases of COVID-19 were provided by collaborators in the United States, Italy and Spain. The material from the prospective study consisted of cDNA or gDNA derived from T cells, B-cell-depleted T cells, or PBMCs. Subjects who had been exposed to COVID-19, were actively infected with it, or had recovered from it provided the deeply sampled blood TCRbeta repertoires that made up the dataset. A freely available public database, intended as a resource for researchers studying the immune response to SARS-CoV-2, is where the repertoires were released. Samples were obtained from the ongoing ImmuneRACE study (first 160 participants) and from 1,254 subjects provided by 6 global collaborators. A de-identified subject ID, COVID-19 status, age in years and sex were almost always included in the sample metadata. Where HLA class I and class II types were available, the types were taken from metadata supplied by the sample provider, not from assay-based typing.

Based on the germline V gene (reference sequence), the CDR1 and CDR2 sequences are DFQATT and SNEGSKA. The CDR3 covers 15 residues, taking in both the cysteine and the phenylalanine. Only CDR3 DNA remains: 45 bases, in frame from the first base. For this chain, trimming is 3 bases at the V end and 3 bases at the J end, and the number of junction bases without a gene match is 6. The immunoSEQ Assay, a bias-controlled multiplex PCR, was used to amplify TCRbeta CDR3 regions from genomic DNA. Per the original workflow: Within the assay, amplification of reference gene primers was used to estimate how many nucleated cells each sample contained. To quantify the absolute abundance of each unique TCRbeta CDR3 rearrangement, sequence reads were collapsed and filtered. For each sample, productive Simpson clonality was calculated by taking the square root of Simpson's diversity index across productive rearrangements. In TCRdb, the immuneACCESS table is reduced to in-frame sequences with V and J assigned. These tables do not hold every clone; where another copy was compared, an unresolved V gene accounts for under half, and the others remain unexplained. Clonal size and the V and J genes are those of that table, whereas D and trimming came from the DNA. The sample includes 90,000 or so clones, with about nine tenths observed a single time. Around 0.47% of the sample comes from the top ten.

With regard to this clone: What antigen it recognizes has not been identified. No base quality information exists; no much larger clone differs at one position.

Study-level results and caveats: How much clinical and demographic metadata was included differed by source and by participant, and the metadata was provided uncurated.

The collaborating institutions used their own protocols to collect whole blood in K2EDTA tubes. Collaborator samples were shipped for TCRbeta analysis as frozen whole blood, isolated PBMCs, or DNA extracted from either sample type. This TCR was sampled from a man between 60 and 70 years old with acute or convalescent COVID-19. The V gene is TRBV20-1 and the J gene is TRBJ2-7, with TRBD2 identical over 12 junction bases. The sequenced material came from peripheral blood. The CDR3 has the sequence CSASDLAGGLYEQYF. The DNA sequence follows: TGCAGTGCTAGTGATCTAGCGGGGGGGCTCTACGAGCAGTACTTC.